This T cell receptor beta chain was sequenced for a study of vaccination effects on CD4 cells after COVID-19. In the study overall: Two-dose vaccination with either BNT162b2 or mRNA-1273 was given to the participants. Broader study findings: Substantial clonal contraction characterized both infection- and vaccine-induced clones late after vaccination. Researchers reported few convalescent patients and no early post-infection timepoints in the study.

Clones were sequenced by immunoSEQ multiplex PCR, and TCRdb holds only the in-frame ones, with some missing. The table has 20,000 to 25,000 clones, around three quarters seen once; the top ten hold around 9.1%. Antigen-specific CD4+ T cells were first expanded with viral peptide pools by the ViraFEST assay and only then sequenced. After around 10 days in culture, the CD4+ T cells were isolated. Vaccinated participants had no history of SARS-CoV-2 infection and tested negative for nucleocapsid antibodies. After 1.5 million to 2 million PBMC were placed in each well, they were cultured with 10 IU/ml IL-2 and about 10 ug/ml peptides. CDR1 is SSHAT and CDR2 is FNYEAQ in the germline V gene (reference sequence). V lost 5 bases to trimming and J lost 4 bases; unmatched junction nucleotides: 17. This CDR3 contains 19 residues. Concerning this clone: The antigen is undetermined.

The source material was CD4+ T cells from PBMCs cultured with HCoV-NL63 spike peptides, sampled before COVID-19 vaccination. This chain joins TRBV7-7 and TRBJ2-5; 12 positions agree with TRBD2. This clonotype was sampled from a human donor who received a COVID-19 vaccine. The CDR3 loop reads CASSPTLAGGTGVGETQYF. For the CDR3, the DNA is TGTGCCAGCAGCCCCACCCTAGCGGGGGGGACGGGGGTTGGAGAGACCCAGTACTTC.